This is a list of T cell receptor beta chains from one sample in a study of shared clonotypes between healthy human individuals. The method was immunoSEQ multiplex PCR; TCRdb's version includes in-frame clones alone and lacks a portion of them. Among approximately 1.5 million clones listed, approximately 98% were seen once. Sequencing was performed on naive CD4+ T cells sorted from blood. The receptors were gathered from a man aged 25 to 40 in good health. Each CDR3 is given with its conserved first and last residue. Fields, in order: J gene, D gene, CDR3 length, clone size, V gene, CDR3 protein, CDR3 DNA. A D gene is named only where the DNA matches it firmly. The size entry is marked missing in some rows and otherwise reads once, few, many or a size class.

j_call: TRBJ2-7
d_call: .
cdr3_length: 15
clone_size: .
v_call: TRBV7-2
cdr3_aa: CASSTDADSSYEQYF
cdr3_nt: TGTGCCAGCAGCACAGACGCGGACAGCTCCTACGAGCAGTACTTC

j_call: TRBJ1-1
d_call: .
cdr3_length: 16
clone_size: .
v_call: TRBV10-2
cdr3_aa: CASSERPQGHGTEAFF
cdr3_nt: TGCGCCAGCAGTGAGCGCCCCCAAGGCCATGGCACTGAAGCTTTCTTT

j_call: TRBJ1-2
d_call: TRBD1
cdr3_length: 16
clone_size: .
v_call: TRBV29-1
cdr3_aa: CSVERVPGTGELGYTF
cdr3_nt: TGCAGCGTTGAAAGGGTTCCCGGGACAGGGGAGCTGGGCTACACCTTC

j_call: TRBJ1-1
d_call: TRBD1
cdr3_length: 17
clone_size: .
v_call: TRBV9
cdr3_aa: CASDSRSSGTVNTEAFF
cdr3_nt: TGTGCCAGCGATTCTAGATCTTCCGGGACAGTAAACACTGAAGCTTTCTTT

j_call: TRBJ2-3
d_call: .
cdr3_length: 16
clone_size: .
v_call: TRBV9
cdr3_aa: CASSVGAGSGTDTQYF
cdr3_nt: TGTGCCAGCAGCGTCGGGGCGGGTAGCGGCACAGATACGCAGTATTTT

j_call: TRBJ1-2
d_call: .
cdr3_length: 15
clone_size: .
v_call: TRBV7-2
cdr3_aa: CASSFYHREEYGYTF
cdr3_nt: TGTGCCAGCAGCTTTTATCATCGGGAGGAATATGGCTACACCTTC

j_call: TRBJ2-3
d_call: .
cdr3_length: 16
clone_size: .
v_call: TRBV14
cdr3_aa: CASSQAVRSGTDTQYF
cdr3_nt: TGTGCCAGCAGCCAGGCAGTGAGGAGCGGCACAGATACGCAGTATTTT

j_call: TRBJ2-3
d_call: .
cdr3_length: 16
clone_size: .
v_call: TRBV5-1
cdr3_aa: CASSLLPGRGTDTQYF
cdr3_nt: TGCGCCAGCAGCTTGCTCCCCGGCAGAGGCACAGATACGCAGTATTTT

j_call: TRBJ1-2
d_call: .
cdr3_length: 12
clone_size: once
v_call: TRBV18
cdr3_aa: CASSPGLGGYTF
cdr3_nt: TGTGCCAGCTCACCGGGACTAGGCGGCTACACCTTC

j_call: TRBJ2-5
d_call: .
cdr3_length: 14
clone_size: .
v_call: TRBV5-1
cdr3_aa: CASSRGTNQETQYF
cdr3_nt: TGCGCCAGCAGCCGCGGGACGAACCAAGAGACCCAGTACTTC